This entry lists 19 T cell receptor beta chains sequenced from one sample in a study of control samples from healthy donors and cancer patients. Libraries were prepared by immunoSEQ multiplex PCR; TCRdb keeps only in-frame clonotypes and omits some of them. The table records about 58,000 clones, about 90% of them present only once. Sequencing was performed on PBMCs. These receptors all stem from a man in his sixties with colorectal cancer.

V gene TRBV11-2 combines with J gene TRBJ2-7; D is unresolved. V was shortened by 4 bases and J by 6 bases, with 7 bases between the two germline ends. CDR3 length: 11 amino acids. The V gene's germline CDR1 is SGHAT and CDR2 FQNNGV. CDR3: CASSSYSEQYF. In DNA, the CDR3 is TGTGCCAGCAGCTCGTACTCCGAGCAGTACTTC.

This chain uses TRBV7-3 with TRBJ1-5, with no clear D. Germline V gene sequence: CDR1 SGHTA, CDR2 FQGTGA. This CDR3 comprises 11 residues. The germline V and J ends were trimmed by 5 bases and 8 bases, with 7 bases remaining between them. CDR3 region: CASSATEPQHF. DNA of the CDR3: TGTGCCAGCAGCGCCACCGAGCCCCAGCATTTT.

J is TRBJ1-2 and V is TRBV4-1; unclear D gene. CDR1 is MGHRA and CDR2 is YSYEKL in the germline V gene. V dropped 2 bases and J dropped 2 bases, with 12 bases sitting between them. The CDR3 is made up of 15 amino acids. The CDR3 nucleotides read TGCGCCAGCAGCCAATGGGCCCAACCCAACTATGGCTACACCTTC. Translating it yields CASSQWAQPNYGYTF.

This chain joins TRBV5-1 and TRBJ1-1, with 7 bases that match TRBD1. Unmatched junction bases numbered 10, after V lost 2 bases and J lost 0 bases. The CDR3 has 17 residues. Germline V gene lookup returns CDR1 SGHRS and CDR2 YFSETQ. In DNA, the CDR3 is TGCGCCAGCAGCTTCAGGGGGAAACGAATTATGAACACTGAAGCTTTCTTT. Encoded protein: CASSFRGKRIMNTEAFF.

The chain recombines TRBV4-1 with TRBJ1-1; D gene uncertain. The CDR3 totals 13 residues. The ends were cut back, 4 bases at V and 2 bases at J, with 8 bases in the middle. Germline V gene lookup returns CDR1 MGHRA and CDR2 YSYEKL. In DNA, the CDR3 is TGCGCCAGCAGCCCACTGGAAAACACTGAAGCTTTCTTT. This gives the protein CASSPLENTEAFF.

V usage is TRBV29-1 and J usage is TRBJ1-2; a possible D gene is TRBD1 (5 bases). Germline CDR1 SQVTM, CDR2 ANQGSEA. The CDR3 totals 12 residues. Trimming removed 6 bases at V and 2 bases at J, with 10 bases between. CDR3 in amino acids: CSVATENYGYTF. The CDR3 DNA sequence: TGCAGCGTAGCGACAGAGAACTATGGCTACACCTTC.

The chain uses TRBV29-1 and TRBJ2-3; 7 bases match TRBD1. Trimming took 5 bases from V and 0 from J; bases not matched to a gene: 5. CDR3 length: 14 residues. Germline V gives CDR1 SQVTM, CDR2 ANQGSEA. The CDR3 spells CSVRTGASTDTQYF. The CDR3, as DNA: TGCAGCGTTCGGACAGGAGCTAGCACAGATACGCAGTATTTT.

The chain links TRBV6-5 to TRBJ2-7; D uncertain. In germline, CDR1 is MNHEY, CDR2 SVGAGI. The V end lost 0 bases, the J end lost 5 bases, and 8 bases lay between the germline ends. The CDR3 is 13 residues long. The CDR3 coding sequence is TGTGCCAGCAGTTACTCGACTCTCCACGAGCAGTACTTC. Residues: CASSYSTLHEQYF.

The J gene is TRBJ1-2, the V gene TRBV27; TRBD1 might be the D (5 bases). This CDR3 has 15 amino acids. Germline CDR1 and CDR2: MNHEY and SMNVEV (reference sequence). V was pared by 3 bases and J by 3 bases, with 14 bases between. For the CDR3, the DNA is TGTGCCAGCAGTTTTAGGGGCCCGCGGGACTATGGCTACACCTTC. This encodes CASSFRGPRDYGYTF.

The rearrangement links TRBV24-1 to TRBJ2-1; possible D gene TRBD1, 5 bases. The ends were cut back, 6 bases at V and 5 bases at J, with 13 bases in the middle. The CDR3 is made up of 14 amino acids. Germline V gene sequence: CDR1 KGHDR, CDR2 SFDVKD. CDR3 in amino acids: CATSPTRAHNEQFF. CDR3 bases: TGTGCCACCAGTCCGACCAGGGCACACAATGAGCAGTTCTTC.

The CDR3 here is CASSQEAPPLNTEAFF. The CDR3 DNA reads TGCGCCAGCAGCCAAGAGGCCCCCCCCTTAAACACTGAAGCTTTCTTT. V usage is TRBV4-3 and J usage is TRBJ1-1, with D uncertain. CDR1 is LGHNA and CDR2 is YSLEER in the germline V gene. The CDR3 sequence is 16 residues long. The V end lost 0 bases, the J end lost 2 bases, and 13 bases lay between the germline ends.

The chain is built from TRBV12-3 or TRBV12-4 and TRBJ1-2, with D uncertain. Trimming shortened V by 5 bases and J by 8 bases, and 12 bases separated the two germline ends. The CDR3 is made up of 12 amino acids. CDR3: CASSPNSEGYTF. The CDR3 DNA sequence: TGTGCCAGCAGTCCCAACAGTGAAGGCTACACCTTC.

This chain connects TRBV30 to TRBJ1-1; D is possibly TRBD1 (5 bases). The CDR3 extends over 12 amino acids. Trimming left V 5 bases short and J 5 bases short, with 12 bases between. Germline CDR1 reads GTSNPN; CDR2 reads SVGIG (reference sequence). This chain's CDR3 is CAWSRGGTEAFF. In nucleotides, the CDR3 is TGTGCCTGGTCAAGGGGAGGGACTGAAGCTTTCTTT.

The chain has TRBV5-6 and TRBJ2-1, with D unresolved. This CDR3 contains 12 residues. Trimming shortened V by 4 bases and J by 4 bases, and 6 bases separated the two germline ends. CDR1 is SGHDT, CDR2 YYEEEE, per germline. The CDR3 DNA reads as TGTGCCAGCAGCCCTTATTACAATGAGCAGTTCTTC. Protein sequence: CASSPYYNEQFF. Variable domain in full (rest from reference TRBV5-6 and TRBJ2-1): DAGVTQSPTHLIKTRGQQVTLRCSPKSGHDTVSWYQQALGQGPQFIFQYYEEEERQRGNFPDRFSGHQFPNYSSELNVNALLLGDSALYLCASSPYYNEQFFGPGTRLTVL.

This chain links TRBV18 with TRBJ1-5; 9 bases line up with TRBD1. V lost 3 bases to trimming and J lost 5 bases; unmatched junction nucleotides: 8. Germline V CDR1 and CDR2: KGHSH, LQKENI. The CDR3 has 16 amino acids. The CDR3 is CASSPLHTGGDQPQHF. The DNA for the CDR3 is TGTGCCAGCTCACCCCTACATACAGGGGGCGATCAGCCCCAGCATTTT.

This clone was seen a few times. The rearrangement links TRBV5-4 to TRBJ1-1; D gene uncertain. V was trimmed by 4 bases and J by 1 base, leaving 11 bases between them. CDR3 length: 14 amino acids. The germline CDR1 and CDR2 sequences are SGHNT and YYREEE (reference sequence). The CDR3 protein is CASSPGPENTEAFF. In nucleotides, the CDR3 is TGTGCCAGCAGCCCCGGCCCCGAGAACACTGAAGCTTTCTTT.

This chain connects TRBV5-8 to TRBJ1-5, with D hard to call. The CDR3 runs to 13 residues. The V gene's germline CDR1 is SGHTS and CDR2 YDEGEE. Trimming left V 3 bases short and J 3 bases short, with 7 bases between. The CDR3 reads CASSSEANQPQHF. The CDR3 DNA reads as TGTGCCAGCAGCTCGGAGGCCAATCAGCCCCAGCATTTT.

The chain has TRBV6-6 and TRBJ1-1; D is unresolved. The V end lost 5 bases, the J end lost 2 bases, and 15 bases lay between the germline ends. CDR3 length equals 15 residues. The germline V gene has CDR1 MNHNY and CDR2 SVGAGI (reference sequence). CDR3 sequence: CASSTMPGLNTEAFF. The CDR3 bases are TGTGCCAGCAGTACTATGCCAGGCTTAAACACTGAAGCTTTCTTT.

The chain recombines TRBV4-1 with TRBJ1-5; D is unresolved. Germline CDR1 reads MGHRA; CDR2 reads YSYEKL. Trimming cost V 4 bases and J 5 bases, with 18 bases left between them. The CDR3 is 16 amino acids. For the CDR3, the DNA is TGCGCCAGCAGCCCGCTGCACTTAGTTAAGTATCAGCCCCAGCATTTT. Its protein is CASSPLHLVKYQPQHF.